The clone carrying this T cell receptor (beta chain) appeared many times. Antigen specificity is unknown. This entry belongs to a study of early T cells in non-severe SARS-CoV-2 infection. For the study at large: Bulk RNA from unsorted whole blood was sequenced; chains were unpaired.

Trimming took off 5 bases at V and 8 bases at J, with 19 bases between the two ends. The CDR3 consists of 15 residues. Germline V lookup: CDR1 SSHAT, CDR2 FNYEAQ (reference sequence). Attachment of unique molecular identifiers to individual cDNA molecules was performed. Each CDR3 protein gets one entry after TCRdb re-called the 5' RACE reads with MiXCR. The repertoire includes 70,000 or so distinct CDR3 sequences, more than 9% of them detected once, and 3.5% to 4.5% sits in the top ten. Study results and caveats: VDJdb matching skewed toward anti-spike CD8 responses, missing private and CD4 specificities.

The V gene is TRBV7-7, the J gene TRBJ2-1; D is possibly TRBD2 (8 bases). Sequencing was done on a sample of whole blood. This TCR derives from an adult who was a healthcare worker with PCR-confirmed SARS-CoV-2 infection or an uninfected control (not recorded which). The CDR3 DNA is TGTGCCAGCAGCCCTCGGTCGGGAGGGGGCGATGAGCAGTTCTTC. Translated: CASSPRSGGGDEQFF.